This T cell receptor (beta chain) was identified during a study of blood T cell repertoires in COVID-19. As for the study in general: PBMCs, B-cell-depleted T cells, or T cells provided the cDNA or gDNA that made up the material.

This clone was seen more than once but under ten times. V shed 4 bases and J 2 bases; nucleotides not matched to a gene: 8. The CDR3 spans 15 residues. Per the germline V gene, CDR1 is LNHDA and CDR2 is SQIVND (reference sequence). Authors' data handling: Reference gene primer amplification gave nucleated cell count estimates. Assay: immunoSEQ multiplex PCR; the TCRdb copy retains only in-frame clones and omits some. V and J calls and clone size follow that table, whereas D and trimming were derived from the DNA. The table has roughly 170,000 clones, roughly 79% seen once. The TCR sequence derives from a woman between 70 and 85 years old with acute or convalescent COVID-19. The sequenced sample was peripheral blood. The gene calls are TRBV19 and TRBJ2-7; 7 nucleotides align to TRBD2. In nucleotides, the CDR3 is TGTGCCAGTAGTAATAAGGTGGGAGGGCCCTACGAGCAGTACTTC. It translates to CASSNKVGGPYEQYF.